This T cell receptor (beta chain) was captured by sequencing in a study of blood T cell repertoires in COVID-19 (dated by TCRdb to about 2020). Study-level background: The collaborator samples originated in the United States, Italy and Spain and spanned the acute and convalescent phases of COVID-19. The repertoires were released in a freely available public database meant as a resource for research on the immune response to SARS-CoV-2. Where available, HLA class I and class II types were taken from metadata supplied by the sample provider and were not determined by assay-based typing. The prospective study material was composed of cDNA or gDNA derived from T cells, B-cell-depleted T cells, or PBMCs. Sample metadata almost always included a de-identified subject ID, COVID-19 status, age in years and sex. Deeply sampled blood TCRbeta repertoires from subjects exposed to, actively infected with, or recovered from COVID-19 were included in the dataset. Samples came from the ongoing ImmuneRACE study (first 160 participants) plus 1,254 subjects from 6 global collaborators. Findings and caveats that apply to the study as a whole: Clinical and demographic metadata were provided uncurated, with the amount varying by source and participant.

TCRbeta CDR3 regions were amplified from genomic DNA using the immunoSEQ Assay, a bias-controlled multiplex PCR. Per the authors' processing: The number of nucleated cells in each sample was estimated from the amplification of reference gene primers within the assay. To quantify the absolute abundance of each unique TCRbeta CDR3 rearrangement, sequence reads were collapsed and filtered. For each sample, productive Simpson clonality was calculated as the square root of Simpson's diversity index over productive rearrangements. TCRdb holds this immuneACCESS table with in-frame rearrangements only. Some clones are missing; in checked studies, unresolved V genes explain under half, and the rest has no known cause. For V, J and clone size, that table is used; D and trimming come from the DNA. The sample table records roughly 72,000 clones; around 89% of these occur just once. Approximately 19% of the sample comes from the top ten.

On this clone: This clone's antigen is unknown. The sample holds no much larger clone one base away, and base qualities are not on file.

Whole blood was collected in K2EDTA tubes by collaborating institutions according to the institutions' own protocols. For TCRbeta analysis, collaborators shipped samples as frozen whole blood, isolated PBMCs, or DNA extracted from either of those sample types. CDR1 LNHDA and CDR2 SQIVND were looked up in the germline V gene (reference sequence). Taken from cysteine to phenylalanine, the CDR3 has 14 residues. The only DNA kept is the CDR3, 42 bases in frame from the first base. Trimming leaves V shorter by 11 bases and J shorter by 6 bases, with the junction holding 12 bases beyond the gene matches. Input material: peripheral blood. This TCR derives from a human donor in a cohort sampled during active COVID-19. The rearranged chain carries TRBV19 and TRBJ2-1; the junction holds 8 bases that match TRBD2. The CDR3 corresponds to CASRQAGGSNEQFF. The nucleotide sequence reads as follows: TGTGCCTCCCGACAGGCGGGAGGAAGCAATGAGCAGTTCTTC.